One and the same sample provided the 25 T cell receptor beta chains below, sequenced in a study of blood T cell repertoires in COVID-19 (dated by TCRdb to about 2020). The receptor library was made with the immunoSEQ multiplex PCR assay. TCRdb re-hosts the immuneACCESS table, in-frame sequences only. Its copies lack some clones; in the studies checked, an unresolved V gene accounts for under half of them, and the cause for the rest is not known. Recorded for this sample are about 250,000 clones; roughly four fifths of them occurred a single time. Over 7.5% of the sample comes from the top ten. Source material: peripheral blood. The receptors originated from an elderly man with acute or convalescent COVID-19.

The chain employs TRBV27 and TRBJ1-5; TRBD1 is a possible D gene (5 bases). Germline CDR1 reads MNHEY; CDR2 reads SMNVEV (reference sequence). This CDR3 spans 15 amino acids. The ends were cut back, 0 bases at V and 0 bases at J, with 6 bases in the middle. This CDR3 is CASSLSRDSNQPQHF. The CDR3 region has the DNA TGTGCCAGCAGTTTATCCAGGGATAGCAATCAGCCCCAGCATTTT.

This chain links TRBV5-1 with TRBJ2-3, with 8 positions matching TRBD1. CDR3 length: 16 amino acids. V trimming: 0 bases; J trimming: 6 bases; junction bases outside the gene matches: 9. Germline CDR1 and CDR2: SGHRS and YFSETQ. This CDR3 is CASSLARRTGRDTQYF. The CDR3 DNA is TGCGCCAGCAGCTTGGCCAGGAGGACAGGGAGGGATACGCAGTATTTT.

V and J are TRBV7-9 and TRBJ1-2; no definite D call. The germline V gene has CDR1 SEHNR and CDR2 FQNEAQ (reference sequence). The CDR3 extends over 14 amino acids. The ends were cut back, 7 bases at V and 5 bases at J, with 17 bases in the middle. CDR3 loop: CASTQAGGSYGYTF. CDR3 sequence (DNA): TGTGCCAGCACCCAGGCGGGAGGGTCGTATGGCTACACCTTC.

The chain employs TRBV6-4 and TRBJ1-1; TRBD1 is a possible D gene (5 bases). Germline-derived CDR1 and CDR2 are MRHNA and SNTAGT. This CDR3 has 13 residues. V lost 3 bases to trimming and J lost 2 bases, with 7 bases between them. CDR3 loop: CASSEQDNTEAFF. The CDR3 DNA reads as TGTGCCAGCAGTGAACAGGATAACACTGAAGCTTTCTTT.

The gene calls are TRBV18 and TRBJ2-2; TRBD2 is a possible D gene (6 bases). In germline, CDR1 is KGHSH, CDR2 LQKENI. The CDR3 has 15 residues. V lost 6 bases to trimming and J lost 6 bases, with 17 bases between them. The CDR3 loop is CASSSWRAGAGELFF. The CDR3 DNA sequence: TGTGCCAGCTCCTCATGGAGGGCCGGCGCCGGGGAGCTGTTTTTT.

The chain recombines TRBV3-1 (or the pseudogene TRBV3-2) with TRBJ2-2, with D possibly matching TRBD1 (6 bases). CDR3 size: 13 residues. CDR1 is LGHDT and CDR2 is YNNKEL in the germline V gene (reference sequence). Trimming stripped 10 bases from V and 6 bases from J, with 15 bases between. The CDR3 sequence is CATAGTSSGELFF. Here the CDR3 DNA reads TGTGCCACCGCCGGGACATCGTCCGGGGAGCTGTTTTTT.

Written as DNA, the CDR3 is TGTGCCAGCAGCGTAGGTCCCGGGAACAATCAGCCCCAGCATTTT. Protein: CASSVGPGNNQPQHF. This chain links TRBV9 with TRBJ1-5; D gene uncertain. Germline CDR1 and CDR2: SGDLS and YYNGEE. CDR3 length equals 15 residues. Trimming cost V 0 bases and J 3 bases, with 10 bases left between them.

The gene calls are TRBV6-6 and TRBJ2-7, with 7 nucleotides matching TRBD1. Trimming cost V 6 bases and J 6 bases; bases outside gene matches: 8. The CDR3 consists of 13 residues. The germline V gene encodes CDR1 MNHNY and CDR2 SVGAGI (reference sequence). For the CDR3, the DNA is TGTGCCAGCAGGGATCCGGGACAGACCGAGCAGTACTTC. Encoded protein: CASRDPGQTEQYF.

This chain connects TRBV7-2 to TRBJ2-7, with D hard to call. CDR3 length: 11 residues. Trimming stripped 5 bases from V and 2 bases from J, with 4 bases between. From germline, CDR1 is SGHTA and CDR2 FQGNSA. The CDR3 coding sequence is TGTGCCAGCAGCCTTACCTACGAGCAGTACTTC. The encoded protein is CASSLTYEQYF.

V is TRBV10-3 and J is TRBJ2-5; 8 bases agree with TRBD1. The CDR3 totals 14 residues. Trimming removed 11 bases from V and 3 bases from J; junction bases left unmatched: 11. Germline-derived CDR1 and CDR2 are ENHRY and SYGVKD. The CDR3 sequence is CAAWTGFTEETQYF. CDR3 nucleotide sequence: TGTGCCGCATGGACAGGGTTCACCGAAGAGACCCAGTACTTC.

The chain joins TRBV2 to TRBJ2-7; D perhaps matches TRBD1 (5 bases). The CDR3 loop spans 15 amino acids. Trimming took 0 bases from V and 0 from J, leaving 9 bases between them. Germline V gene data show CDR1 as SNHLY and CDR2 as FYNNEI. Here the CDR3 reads CASSEALGPSYEQYF. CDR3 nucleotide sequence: TGTGCCAGCAGTGAAGCCTTGGGGCCCTCCTACGAGCAGTACTTC.

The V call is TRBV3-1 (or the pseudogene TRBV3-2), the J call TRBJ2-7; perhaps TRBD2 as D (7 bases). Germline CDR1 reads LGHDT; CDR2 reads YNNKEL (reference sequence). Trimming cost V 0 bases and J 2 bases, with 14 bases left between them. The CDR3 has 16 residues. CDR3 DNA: TGTGCCAGCAGCCAAGATCTTGGGGGGGCCCCCTACGAGCAGTACTTC. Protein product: CASSQDLGGAPYEQYF.

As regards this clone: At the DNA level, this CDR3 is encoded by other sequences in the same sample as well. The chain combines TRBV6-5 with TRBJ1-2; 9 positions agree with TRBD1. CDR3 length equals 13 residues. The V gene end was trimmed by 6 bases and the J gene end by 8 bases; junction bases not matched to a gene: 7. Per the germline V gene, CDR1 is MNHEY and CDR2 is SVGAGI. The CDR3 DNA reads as TGTGCCAGCAGAGGGACAGGGAGGGGCGGCTACACCTTC. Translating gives CASRGTGRGGYTF.

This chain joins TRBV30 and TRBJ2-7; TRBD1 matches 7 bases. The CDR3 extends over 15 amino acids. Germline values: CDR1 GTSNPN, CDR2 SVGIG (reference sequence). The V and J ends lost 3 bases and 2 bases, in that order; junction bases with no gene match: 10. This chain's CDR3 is CAWSDIRGSTYEQYF. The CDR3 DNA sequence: TGTGCCTGGAGCGATATCAGGGGGAGCACCTACGAGCAGTACTTC.

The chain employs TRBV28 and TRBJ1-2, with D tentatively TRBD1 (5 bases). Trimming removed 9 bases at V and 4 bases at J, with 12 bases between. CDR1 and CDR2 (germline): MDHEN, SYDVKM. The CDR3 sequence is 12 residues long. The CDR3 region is CASKTGSYGYTF. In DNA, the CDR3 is TGTGCCAGTAAAACAGGATCCTATGGCTACACCTTC.

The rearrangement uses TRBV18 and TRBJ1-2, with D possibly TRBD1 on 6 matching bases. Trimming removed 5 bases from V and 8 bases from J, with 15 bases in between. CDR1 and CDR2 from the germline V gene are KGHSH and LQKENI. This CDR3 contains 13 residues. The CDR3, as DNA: TGTGCCAGCTCATCTACAGGGATGAGGGGCTACACCTTC. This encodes CASSSTGMRGYTF.

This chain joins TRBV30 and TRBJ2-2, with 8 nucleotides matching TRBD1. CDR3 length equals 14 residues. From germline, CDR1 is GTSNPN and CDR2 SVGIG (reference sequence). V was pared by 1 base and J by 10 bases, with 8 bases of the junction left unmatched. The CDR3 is CAWSGNHRGVELFF. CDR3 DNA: TGTGCCTGGAGTGGGAACCACAGGGGGGTGGAGCTGTTTTTT. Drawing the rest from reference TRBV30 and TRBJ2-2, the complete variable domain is SQTIHQWPATLVQPVGSPLSLECTVEGTSNPNLYWYRQAAGRGLQLLFYSVGIGQISSEVPQNLSASRPQDRQFILSSKKLLLSDSGFYLCAWSGNHRGVELFFGEGSRLTVL.

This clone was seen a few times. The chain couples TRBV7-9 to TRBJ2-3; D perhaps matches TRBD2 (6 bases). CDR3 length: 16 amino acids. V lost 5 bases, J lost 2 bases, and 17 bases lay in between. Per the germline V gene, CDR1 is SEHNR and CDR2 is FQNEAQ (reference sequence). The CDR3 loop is CASSPWGVGDTDTQYF. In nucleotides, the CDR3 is TGTGCCAGCAGCCCCTGGGGGGTCGGGGACACAGATACGCAGTATTTT.

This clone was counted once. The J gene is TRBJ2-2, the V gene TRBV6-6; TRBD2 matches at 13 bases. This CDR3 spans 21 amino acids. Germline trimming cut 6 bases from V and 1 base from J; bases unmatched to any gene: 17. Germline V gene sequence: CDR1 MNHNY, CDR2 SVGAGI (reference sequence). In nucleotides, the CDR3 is TGTGCCAGCAGCGTACCCAGGACTAGCGGGAGAGGGGTCCTGAACACCGGGGAGCTGTTTTTT. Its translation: CASSVPRTSGRGVLNTGELFF.

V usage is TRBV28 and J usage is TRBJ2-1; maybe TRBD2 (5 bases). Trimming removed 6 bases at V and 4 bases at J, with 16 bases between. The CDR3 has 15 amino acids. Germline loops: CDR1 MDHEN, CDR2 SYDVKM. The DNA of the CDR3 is TGTGCCAGCAGGGCGACCGGGATCGTATACAATGAGCAGTTCTTC. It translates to CASRATGIVYNEQFF.

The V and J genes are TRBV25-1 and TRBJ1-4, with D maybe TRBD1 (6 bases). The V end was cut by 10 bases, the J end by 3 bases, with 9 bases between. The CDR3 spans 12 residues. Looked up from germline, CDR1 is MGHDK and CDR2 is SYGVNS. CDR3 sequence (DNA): TGTGCCACCAGGACAGCTAATGAAAAACTGTTTTTT. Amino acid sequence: CATRTANEKLFF.

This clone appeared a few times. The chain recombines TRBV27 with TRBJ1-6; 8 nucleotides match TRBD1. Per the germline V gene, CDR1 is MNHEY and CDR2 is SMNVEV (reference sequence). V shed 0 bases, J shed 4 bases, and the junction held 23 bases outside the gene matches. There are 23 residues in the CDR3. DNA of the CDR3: TGTGCCAGCAGTTTATCTCGCATGATTTTTGGACAGGGTTTAGCCCATTATAATTCACCCCTCCACTTT. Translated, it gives CASSLSRMIFGQGLAHYNSPLHF.

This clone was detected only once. The CDR3: CASSRGTGGNTEAFF. For the CDR3, the DNA is TGTGCCAGCAGCCGGGGAACCGGGGGGAACACTGAAGCTTTCTTT. The chain is built from TRBV4-2 and TRBJ1-1; possibly TRBD1 for D (5 bases). The V end was cut by 4 bases, the J end by 1 base, with 13 bases between. The CDR3 runs 15 residues. In germline, CDR1 is LGHNA, CDR2 YNFKEQ.

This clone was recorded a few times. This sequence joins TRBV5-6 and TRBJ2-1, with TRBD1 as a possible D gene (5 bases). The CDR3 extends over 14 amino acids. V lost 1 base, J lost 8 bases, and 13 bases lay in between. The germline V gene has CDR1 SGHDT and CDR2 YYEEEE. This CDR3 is CASSLPAGLDEQFF. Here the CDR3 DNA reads TGTGCCAGCAGCTTGCCGGCAGGGTTGGATGAGCAGTTCTTC. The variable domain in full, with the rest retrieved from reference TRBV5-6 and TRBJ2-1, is DAGVTQSPTHLIKTRGQQVTLRCSPKSGHDTVSWYQQALGQGPQFIFQYYEEEERQRGNFPDRFSGHQFPNYSSELNVNALLLGDSALYLCASSLPAGLDEQFFGPGTRLTVL.

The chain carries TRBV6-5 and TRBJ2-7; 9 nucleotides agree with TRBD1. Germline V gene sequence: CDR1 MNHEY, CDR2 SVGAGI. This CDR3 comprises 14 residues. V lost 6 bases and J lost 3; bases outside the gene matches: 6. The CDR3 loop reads CASRYRDRVYEQYF. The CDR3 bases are TGTGCCAGCAGATACCGGGACAGGGTCTACGAGCAGTACTTC.